The rows below give T cell receptor beta chains drawn from one sample of a study of chemoradiotherapy in HPV16-positive cancers. TCRdb keeps only in-frame clones here, not all; method: immunoSEQ multiplex PCR. The data contain about 53,000 clones, roughly nine tenths of them singletons. The material sequenced was blood, taken from a patient who underwent chemoradiotherapy. The receptors were sampled from a human donor with HPV-associated anogenital cancer. Both conserved end residues are part of each CDR3. D genes are given only for firm matches. Rows give clone size only sometimes, using once, few, many, or a class for an expanded clone.

clone_size j_call v_call d_call cdr3_aa cdr3_nt
- TRBJ2-5 TRBV12-5 - CASARIREPWETQYF TGTGCTAGTGCCCGCATCCGCGAGCCGTGGGAGACCCAGTACTTC
- TRBJ1-1 TRBV19 TRBD1 CASSTVRDSWMNTEAFF TGTGCCAGTAGTACCGTGAGGGACAGTTGGATGAACACTGAAGCTTTCTTT
- TRBJ2-1 TRBV4-1 TRBD1 CASSQTSTGGSYNEQFF TGCGCCAGCAGCCAAACCTCGACAGGGGGGTCCTACAATGAGCAGTTCTTC
- TRBJ2-1 TRBV30 TRBD1 CAWREQGLTSFNEQFF TGTGCCTGGAGGGAACAGGGGCTTACCTCCTTCAATGAGCAGTTCTTC
- TRBJ1-2 TRBV7-2 - CASSPTTGGYGYTF TGTGCCAGCAGCCCCACAACGGGTGGCTATGGCTACACCTTC
- TRBJ2-6 TRBV5-1 - CASSLGGQALSGANVLTF TGCGCCAGCAGCTTGGGCGGGCAGGCCCTCTCTGGGGCCAACGTCCTGACTTTC
- TRBJ1-4 TRBV5-4 - CASSLNRGPNEKLFF TGTGCCAGCAGCTTAAACCGGGGGCCTAATGAAAAACTGTTTTTT
- TRBJ1-4 TRBV27 - CASSPLDATNEKLFF TGTGCCAGCAGTCCGCTAGATGCAACTAATGAAAAACTGTTTTTT
- TRBJ2-6 TRBV9 - CASSVGDISGANVLTF TGTGCCAGCAGCGTAGGGGACATTTCTGGGGCCAACGTCCTGACTTTC
few TRBJ1-5 TRBV10-1 - CASSPLRSRQGHSNQPQHF TGCGCCAGCAGTCCCCTGAGGAGTAGGCAGGGGCATAGCAATCAGCCCCAGCATTTT
- TRBJ2-7 TRBV11-2 TRBD2 CASSLSGASYEQYF TGTGCCAGCAGCTTAAGCGGGGCTTCCTACGAGCAGTACTTC
few TRBJ2-3 TRBV30 TRBD2 CAWSVLAGGQGTQYF TGTGCCTGGAGTGTACTAGCGGGGGGGCAGGGTACGCAGTATTTT
- TRBJ2-7 TRBV15 - CATSRDLQTDYEQYF TGTGCCACCAGCAGAGATCTACAGACAGACTACGAGCAGTACTTC
- TRBJ2-7 TRBV7-2 - CASSLEGTQPLEQYF TGTGCCAGCAGCTTAGAAGGGACCCAACCCCTCGAGCAGTACTTC
- TRBJ1-1 TRBV21-1 - CASSKAQEGPVEAFF TGTGCCAGCAGCAAAGCGCAAGAGGGGCCAGTTGAAGCTTTCTTT
- TRBJ2-7 TRBV18 TRBD2 CASSPGWGGGSSSYEQYF TGTGCCAGCTCACCGGGGTGGGGCGGGGGATCGAGCTCCTACGAGCAGTACTTC
- TRBJ2-3 TRBV14 TRBD2 CASSLLSSGRAAGTDTQYF TGTGCCAGCAGCCTTCTGTCCAGCGGGAGGGCCGCGGGCACAGATACGCAGTATTTT
- TRBJ2-2 TRBV19 - CASRKETGELFF TGTGCCAGTAGGAAGGAGACCGGGGAGCTGTTTTTT
- TRBJ1-2 TRBV29-1 - CSVGIGSYYGYTF TGCAGCGTTGGGATTGGCAGCTACTATGGCTACACCTTC
- TRBJ1-2 TRBV11-2 TRBD1 CASSTGSDRGHGYTF TGTGCCAGCAGCACCGGCTCAGACAGGGGCCATGGCTACACCTTC
- TRBJ1-2 TRBV5-6 - CASSLTRGYTF TGTGCCAGCAGCCTCACCCGGGGCTACACCTTC
once TRBJ2-1 TRBV5-5 - CASSAWGYNEQFF TGTGCCAGCAGCGCCTGGGGCTACAATGAGCAGTTCTTC
once TRBJ1-3 TRBV5-1 - CASSSSQSTSGNTIYF TGCGCCAGCAGCTCTAGTCAGTCGACCTCTGGAAACACCATATATTTT
- TRBJ1-3 TRBV14 TRBD1 CASSLGQGNGNTIYF TGTGCCAGCAGCCTGGGACAGGGTAACGGAAACACCATATATTTT
- TRBJ1-1 TRBV19 - CASSTREGRGENTEAFF TGTGCCAGTAGTACCAGGGAGGGGAGAGGTGAGAACACTGAAGCTTTCTTT
- TRBJ2-5 TRBV7-9 TRBD1 CASSDRGLHVETQYF TGTGCCAGCAGCGATAGGGGGCTACACGTCGAGACCCAGTACTTC
- TRBJ2-7 TRBV27 TRBD2 CASSSGTSHEQYF TGTGCCAGCAGTTCCGGGACTAGTCACGAGCAGTACTTC
- TRBJ2-3 TRBV5-8 TRBD2 CASSLTAGFTDTQYF TGTGCCAGCAGCTTGACAGCGGGGTTCACAGATACGCAGTATTTT
- TRBJ1-1 TRBV11-2 TRBD1 CASSSSGQMNTEAFF TGTGCCAGCAGCTCATCGGGACAGATGAACACTGAAGCTTTCTTT
- TRBJ2-5 TRBV29-1 - CSVGGRTQETQYF TGCAGCGTGGGTGGACGCACGCAAGAGACCCAGTACTTC
- TRBJ1-1 TRBV7-8 TRBD1 CASSRTGGNTEAFF TGTGCCAGCAGCCGTACAGGGGGGAACACTGAAGCTTTCTTT
once TRBJ1-1 TRBV7-6 TRBD1 CASSHNSLRTGKKELNTEAFF TGTGCCAGCAGCCACAACAGCCTCCGGACAGGGAAAAAGGAGTTGAACACTGAAGCTTTCTTT
- TRBJ1-1 TRBV5-1 - CASSRARDIATEAFF TGCGCCAGCAGCCGAGCCCGGGACATCGCCACTGAAGCTTTCTTT
- TRBJ2-7 TRBV19 TRBD1 CASSSLGTGNVHEQYF TGTGCCAGTAGTTCTCTCGGGACAGGGAACGTCCACGAGCAGTACTTC
- TRBJ1-2 TRBV5-4 TRBD1 CASSFTGGGYGYTF TGTGCCAGCAGCTTCACAGGGGGCGGCTATGGCTACACCTTC
- TRBJ2-2 TRBV19 - CASTPVDGPRTTGELFF TGTGCCAGTACACCCGTCGACGGACCAAGAACCACCGGGGAGCTGTTTTTT
- TRBJ2-4 TRBV6-1 TRBD1 CASSEGTGVNIQYF TGTGCCAGCAGTGAAGGGACAGGGGTAAACATTCAGTACTTC
- TRBJ2-5 TRBV4-1 TRBD1 CASSQARTGQHETQYF TGCGCCAGCAGCCAAGCTCGGACAGGGCAGCATGAGACCCAGTACTTC
- TRBJ2-2 TRBV5-6 - CASSDTGIRTGELFF TGTGCCAGCAGCGACACAGGGATTCGGACCGGGGAGCTGTTTTTT
- TRBJ2-1 TRBV10-1 - CASSRGHPHNEQFF TGCGCCAGCAGTAGGGGACACCCTCACAATGAGCAGTTCTTC
- TRBJ2-5 TRBV7-2 TRBD2 CASSFTGGASETQYF TGTGCCAGCAGCTTTACCGGGGGGGCCTCGGAGACCCAGTACTTC
- TRBJ1-5 TRBV9 - CASSPTGGPNQPQHF TGTGCCAGCAGCCCGACAGGCGGCCCAAATCAGCCCCAGCATTTT
- TRBJ2-7 TRBV19 TRBD1 CALLKGRGYEQYF TGTGCCCTCCTAAAGGGCAGGGGGTACGAGCAGTACTTC
- TRBJ2-7 TRBV18 - CASSPPVIGPGGHEQYF TGTGCCAGCTCACCCCCGGTGATTGGGCCAGGGGGGCACGAGCAGTACTTC
- TRBJ1-2 TRBV4-3 - CASSQDPRGRSGYTF TGCGCCAGCAGCCAAGATCCCAGGGGTAGGAGCGGCTACACCTTC
- TRBJ2-7 TRBV5-1 TRBD1 CASSRDRGSYEQYF TGCGCCAGCAGCCGGGACAGGGGCTCCTACGAGCAGTACTTC
- TRBJ2-3 TRBV27 TRBD2 CASSLRSWLAGPPSTDTQYF TGTGCCAGCAGTTTAAGATCGTGGCTAGCGGGACCTCCTAGCACAGATACGCAGTATTTT
- TRBJ1-5 TRBV5-4 - CASRSPRDSNQPQHF TGTGCCAGCAGGTCCCCACGTGATAGCAATCAGCCCCAGCATTTT
- TRBJ2-5 TRBV5-6 - CASSRRLMRQETQYF TGTGCCAGCAGCCGGCGACTTATGAGGCAAGAGACCCAGTACTTC
- TRBJ1-2 TRBV6-5 TRBD1 CASSFTGDYGYTF TGTGCCAGCAGTTTCACAGGGGACTATGGCTACACCTTC
- TRBJ1-4 TRBV25-1 - CASSESNKRLFF TGTGCCAGCAGTGAATCTAACAAAAGATTGTTTTTT
once TRBJ2-6 TRBV27 - CASSLSLSSGANVLTF TGTGCCAGCAGTTTATCTCTAAGCTCTGGGGCCAACGTCCTGACTTTC
- TRBJ1-5 TRBV7-2 - CASSLDLLLPQHF TGTGCCAGCAGCTTAGACCTTCTCCTGCCCCAGCATTTT
- TRBJ2-2 TRBV6-6 TRBD1 CASSYDPGQGTGELFF TGTGCCAGCAGTTACGACCCGGGACAGGGGACCGGGGAGCTGTTTTTT
- TRBJ2-5 TRBV19 - CASSMRHIQETQYF TGTGCCAGTAGTATGAGACATATTCAAGAGACCCAGTACTTC